The 5 T cell receptor beta chains listed next were all sequenced from one sample in a study of spatial heterogeneity in lung cancer. TCRdb analysed the 5' RACE reads with MiXCR anew, one entry per CDR3 protein. The table includes 500 or so distinct CDR3 sequences, about 6.5% detected once. The sample's time point: sample taken at primary tumor resection. The sample in question was normal lung tissue next to the tumor, obtained at surgery. The receptors derive from a female donor with early-stage non-small cell lung cancer.

By frequency in the sample, this clonotype is large (0.1 to 1%). The library was prepared for alpha chains; this beta chain is a stray read, so its frequency means little. The chain recombines TRBV27 with TRBJ2-7; 7 nucleotides line up with TRBD1. The CDR3 loop spans 14 amino acids. Trimming cost V 3 bases and J 6 bases; bases outside gene matches: 8. Germline V gives CDR1 MNHEY, CDR2 SMNVEV (reference sequence). The CDR3 DNA is TGTGCCAGCAGTTTTAACCCGACAGGGACCGAGCAGTACTTC. Its protein is CASSFNPTGTEQYF.

This clonotype is large. Within a library made for alpha chains, this beta chain is off target, and its count is uninformative. The chain has TRBV2 and TRBJ2-3; a weak D match, TRBD2 (5 bases). V was trimmed by 6 bases and J by 6 bases, leaving 16 bases between them. CDR1 is SNHLY, CDR2 FYNNEI, per germline. The CDR3 is 14 residues long. CDR3 coding DNA: TGTGCCAGCAGGGAACCTCAGAGAGGGGATACGCAGTATTTT. Protein sequence: CASREPQRGDTQYF.

This clonotype is termed medium-sized (0.01 to 0.1%). A library made for alpha chains picked up this beta chain off target, so its size means little. The J gene is TRBJ2-7, the V gene TRBV7-9, with 7 nucleotides matching TRBD1. The CDR3 spans 16 residues. Trimming took 4 bases from V and 0 from J; bases not matched to a gene: 9. From germline, CDR1 is SEHNR and CDR2 FQNEAQ (reference sequence). This CDR3 reads CASSSSPQGISYEQYF. The DNA of the CDR3 is TGTGCCAGCAGCTCATCCCCACAGGGGATCTCCTACGAGCAGTACTTC.

With regard to this clonotype: Within a library made for alpha chains, this beta chain is off target, and its count is uninformative. The CDR3: CASSQAETQYF. The CDR3 DNA reads as TGTGCCAGCTCCCAGGCAGAGACCCAGTACTTC. This chain uses TRBV18 with TRBJ2-5; D unclear. The V and J ends lost 6 bases and 4 bases respectively, with 6 bases between them. Germline CDR1 reads KGHSH; CDR2 reads LQKENI. The length of the CDR3 is 11 residues.

A few counts support this clonotype. The library was designed around alpha chains, so this beta chain is a stray read whose abundance carries little weight. This chain connects TRBV10-2 to TRBJ2-3; 9 bases match TRBD2. Germline V lookup: CDR1 WSHSY, CDR2 SAAADI. V was clipped by 6 bases and J by 6 bases; unmatched bases: 7. The CDR3 sequence is 14 residues long. Here the CDR3 reads CASSPSGAQDTQYF. The CDR3 DNA sequence: TGCGCCAGCAGCCCTAGCGGGGCTCAGGATACGCAGTATTTT.